This TCR beta chain was captured in a study of OX40 agonist ivuxolimab in advanced cancers. Whole-study results and caveats: The investigators did not determine what antigen specificity the expanded peripheral T cells had.

As for this clone: Antigen: not known.

Assay used: immunoSEQ multiplex PCR; TCRdb lists only in-frame clones, some missing. The repertoire has approximately 35,000 clones, less than 85% of them found once; the top ten carry about 10%. Trimming removed 5 bases at V and 1 base at J, with 17 bases between. Germline V gene lookup returns CDR1 SNHLY and CDR2 FYNNEI. The CDR3 totals 16 residues. This chain joins TRBV2 and TRBJ2-5; D possibly uses TRBD1 or TRBD2 (5 bases each). The sequenced sample was CD4+ or CD8+ T cells sorted from blood, obtained in a trial of the OX40 agonist ivuxolimab. The TCR comes from an adult with an advanced solid tumor such as melanoma, head and neck, liver or kidney cancer. CDR3 coding DNA: TGTGCCAGCAGTAGAGGGGACCACCAGGCCCAAGAGACCCAGTACTTC. Translating gives CASSRGDHQAQETQYF.